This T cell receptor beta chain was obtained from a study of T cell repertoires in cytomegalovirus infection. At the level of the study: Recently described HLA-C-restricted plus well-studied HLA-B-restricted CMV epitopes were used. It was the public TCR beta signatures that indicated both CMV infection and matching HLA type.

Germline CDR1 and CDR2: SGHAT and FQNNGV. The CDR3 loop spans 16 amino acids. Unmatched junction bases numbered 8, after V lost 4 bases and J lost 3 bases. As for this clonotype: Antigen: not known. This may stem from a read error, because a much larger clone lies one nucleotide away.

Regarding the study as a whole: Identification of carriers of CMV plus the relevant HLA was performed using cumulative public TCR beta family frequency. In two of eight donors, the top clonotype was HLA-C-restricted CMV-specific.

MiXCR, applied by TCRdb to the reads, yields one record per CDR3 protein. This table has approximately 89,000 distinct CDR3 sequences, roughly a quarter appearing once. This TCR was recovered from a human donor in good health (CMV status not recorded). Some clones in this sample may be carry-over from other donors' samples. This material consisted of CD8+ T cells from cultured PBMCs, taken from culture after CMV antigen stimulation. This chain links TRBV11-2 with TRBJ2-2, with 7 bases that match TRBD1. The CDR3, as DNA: TGTGCCAGCAGCTCCGTGACAGGGAGTTACACCGGGGAGCTGTTTTTT. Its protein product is CASSSVTGSYTGELFF.